The entry below describes one T cell receptor (beta chain). TCRdb's table, derived via immunoSEQ multiplex PCR, lists solely in-frame clones and lacks some. The sample holds about 69,000 clones; 80% are singletons and the top ten take roughly an eighth. This sample was taken from a study of T cell responses to AZD1222 COVID-19 vaccine. The TCR sequence derives from an adult who received the AZD1222 COVID-19 vaccine. The sample consisted of peripheral blood, taken 28 days after the second AZD1222 dose.

CDR3 in amino acids: CASSPPKRQGGYGYTF. In DNA, the CDR3 is TGTGCCAGCAGCCCACCTAAACGACAGGGAGGGTATGGCTACACCTTC. The rearrangement joins TRBV5-6 to TRBJ1-2, with 7 nucleotides matching TRBD1. The CDR3 has 16 amino acids. Germline CDR1 is SGHDT and CDR2 is YYEEEE. V was clipped by 4 bases and J by 5 bases; unmatched bases: 14.